The clone carrying this T cell receptor beta chain has at least ten counts. Its antigen is unknown. The sorted Tregs were CD4+CD25+CD127-/low cells. The CDR3 has 14 residues. The germline V and J ends were trimmed by 2 bases and 9 bases, with 14 bases remaining between them. Germline V gene data show CDR1 as MDHEN and CDR2 as SYDVKM. Whole-study results and caveats: Tumor Tregs overlapped most with tumor, then blood, naive CD4+ cells. Larger-cohort validation covered only one TCR beta V-J rearrangement. Tumor memory CD4+ T cell TCR gene usage was found to cluster with blood and lymph node memory CD4+ cells and with lymph node naive CD4+ cells.

Full-length variable regions came from constant-region reverse primers plus semi-nested Nested Universal Primer A PCR. TCRdb processed the 5' RACE reads anew with MiXCR; each CDR3 protein has one entry. Here the sample spans around 10,000 distinct CDR3 sequences, about a quarter being singletons. The chain recombines TRBV28 with TRBJ1-5; D not certain. This clonotype originated in a female donor with breast cancer. Sequencing was performed on Tregs sorted from a lymph node. The CDR3 nucleotides read TGTGCCAGCAGTTTAGGACGCCCGGCGGTGCCCCAGCATTTT. This encodes CASSLGRPAVPQHF. Full variable domain (remainder filled in from reference TRBV28 and TRBJ1-5): DVKVTQSSRYLVKRTGEKVFLECVQDMDHENMFWYRQDPGLGLRLIYFSYDVKMKEKGDIPEGYSVSREKKERFSLILESASTNQTSMYLCASSLGRPAVPQHFGDGTRLSIL.